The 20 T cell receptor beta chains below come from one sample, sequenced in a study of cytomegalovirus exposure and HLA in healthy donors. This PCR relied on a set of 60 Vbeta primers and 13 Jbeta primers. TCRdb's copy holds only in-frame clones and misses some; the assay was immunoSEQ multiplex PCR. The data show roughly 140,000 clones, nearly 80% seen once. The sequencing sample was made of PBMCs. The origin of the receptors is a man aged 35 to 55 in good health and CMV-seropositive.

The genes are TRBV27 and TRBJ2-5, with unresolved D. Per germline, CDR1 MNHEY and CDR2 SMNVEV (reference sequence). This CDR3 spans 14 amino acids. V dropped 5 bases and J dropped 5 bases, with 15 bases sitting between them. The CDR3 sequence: CASSPMGLEETQYF. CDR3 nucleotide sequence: TGTGCCAGCAGTCCAATGGGCTTAGAGGAGACCCAGTACTTC.

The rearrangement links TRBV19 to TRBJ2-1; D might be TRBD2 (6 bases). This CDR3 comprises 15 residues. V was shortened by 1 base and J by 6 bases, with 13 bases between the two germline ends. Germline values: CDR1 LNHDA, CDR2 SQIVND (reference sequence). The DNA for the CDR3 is TGTGCCAGTAGTATAGCTGGTGGAGGGTTCAATGAGCAGTTCTTC. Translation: CASSIAGGGFNEQFF.

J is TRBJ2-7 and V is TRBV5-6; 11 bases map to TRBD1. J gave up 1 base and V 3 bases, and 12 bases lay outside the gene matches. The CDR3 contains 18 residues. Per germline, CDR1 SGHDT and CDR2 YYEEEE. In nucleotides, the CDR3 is TGTGCCAGCAGCTCCCAATGGGGGACAGGGGGTTATTCCTACGAGCAGTACTTC. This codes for CASSSQWGTGGYSYEQYF. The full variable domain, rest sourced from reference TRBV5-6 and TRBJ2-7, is DAGVTQSPTHLIKTRGQQVTLRCSPKSGHDTVSWYQQALGQGPQFIFQYYEEEERQRGNFPDRFSGHQFPNYSSELNVNALLLGDSALYLCASSSQWGTGGYSYEQYFGPGTRLTVT.

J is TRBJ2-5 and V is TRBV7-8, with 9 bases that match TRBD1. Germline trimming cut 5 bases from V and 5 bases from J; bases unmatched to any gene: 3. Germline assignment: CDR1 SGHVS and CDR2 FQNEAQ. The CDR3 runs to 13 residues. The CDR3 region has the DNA TGTGCCAGCAGCCGCGGACAGGGGGAGACCCAGTACTTC. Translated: CASSRGQGETQYF.

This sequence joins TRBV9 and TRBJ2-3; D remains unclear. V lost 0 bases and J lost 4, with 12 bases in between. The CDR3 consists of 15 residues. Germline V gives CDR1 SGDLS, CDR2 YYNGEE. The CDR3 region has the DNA TGTGCCAGCAGCGTAGACCCCCTGGGCGCAGATACGCAGTATTTT. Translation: CASSVDPLGADTQYF.

The CDR3 loop reads CASSAGLDNQPQHF. The CDR3 nucleotides are TGTGCCAGCAGCGCAGGGTTAGACAATCAGCCCCAGCATTTT. The rearrangement uses TRBV9 and TRBJ1-5; TRBD1 might be the D (5 bases). The CDR3 covers 14 residues. Germline V CDR1 and CDR2: SGDLS, YYNGEE. V gave up 3 bases and J gave up 3 bases, with 10 bases separating them.

The CDR3: CASSLEATIRTEAFF. Here the CDR3 DNA reads TGTGCCAGCAGCTTAGAGGCGACAATACGGACTGAAGCTTTCTTT. The V and J genes are TRBV11-2 and TRBJ1-1; no reliable D call. In germline, CDR1 is SGHAT, CDR2 FQNNGV. This CDR3 has 15 amino acids. V lost 0 bases and J lost 5, with 13 bases in between.

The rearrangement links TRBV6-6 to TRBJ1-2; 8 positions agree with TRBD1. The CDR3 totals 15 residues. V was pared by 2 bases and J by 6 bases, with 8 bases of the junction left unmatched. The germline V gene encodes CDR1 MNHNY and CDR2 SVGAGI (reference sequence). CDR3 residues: CASSYRAGGENGYTF. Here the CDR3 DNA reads TGTGCCAGCAGTTACCGGGCAGGGGGCGAAAATGGCTACACCTTC.

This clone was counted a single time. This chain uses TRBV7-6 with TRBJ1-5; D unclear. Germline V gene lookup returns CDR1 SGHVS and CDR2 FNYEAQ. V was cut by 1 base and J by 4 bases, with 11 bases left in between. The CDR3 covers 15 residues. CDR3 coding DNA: TGTGCCAGCAGCTTAGTCGCGGCGGAGAATCAGCCCCAGCATTTT. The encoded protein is CASSLVAAENQPQHF.

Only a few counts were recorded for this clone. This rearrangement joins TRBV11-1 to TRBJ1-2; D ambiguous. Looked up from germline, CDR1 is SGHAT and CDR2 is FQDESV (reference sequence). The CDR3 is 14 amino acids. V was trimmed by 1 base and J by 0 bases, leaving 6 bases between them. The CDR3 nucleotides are TGTGCCAGCAGCTTAGGGGGAGCTAACTATGGCTACACCTTC. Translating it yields CASSLGGANYGYTF.

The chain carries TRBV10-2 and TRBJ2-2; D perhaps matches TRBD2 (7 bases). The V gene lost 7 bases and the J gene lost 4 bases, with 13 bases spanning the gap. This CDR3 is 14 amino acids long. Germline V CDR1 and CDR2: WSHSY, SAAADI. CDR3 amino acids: CASILGGRTGELFF. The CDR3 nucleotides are TGCGCCAGCATCTTGGGGGGGCGCACCGGGGAGCTGTTTTTT.

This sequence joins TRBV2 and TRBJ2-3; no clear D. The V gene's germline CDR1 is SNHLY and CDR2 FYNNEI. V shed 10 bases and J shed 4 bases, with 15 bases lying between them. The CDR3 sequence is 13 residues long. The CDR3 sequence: CANNYLRADTQYF. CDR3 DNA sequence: TGTGCCAACAACTACCTGCGTGCAGATACGCAGTATTTT.

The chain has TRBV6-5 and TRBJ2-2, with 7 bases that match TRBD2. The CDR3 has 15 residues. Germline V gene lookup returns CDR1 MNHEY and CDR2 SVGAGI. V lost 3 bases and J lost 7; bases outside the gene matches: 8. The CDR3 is CASSYRREISGELFF. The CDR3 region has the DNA TGTGCCAGCAGTTATCGGCGGGAGATAAGCGGGGAGCTGTTTTTT.

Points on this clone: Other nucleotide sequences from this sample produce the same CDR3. CDR3 in DNA: TGTGCCAGCTCACCAGGGCAAAGCAATCAGCCCCAGCATTTT. This translates into CASSPGQSNQPQHF. The gene calls are TRBV18 and TRBJ1-5; no firm D call. Per germline, CDR1 KGHSH and CDR2 LQKENI. CDR3 length: 14 amino acids. Trimming stripped 2 bases from V and 1 base from J, with 6 bases between.

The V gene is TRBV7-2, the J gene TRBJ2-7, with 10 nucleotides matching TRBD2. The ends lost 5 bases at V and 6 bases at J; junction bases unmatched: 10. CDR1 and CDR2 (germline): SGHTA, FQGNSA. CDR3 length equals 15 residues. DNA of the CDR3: TGTGCCAGCAGCATAGGACTAGCGGTTCGTGGCGAGCAGTACTTC. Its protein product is CASSIGLAVRGEQYF.

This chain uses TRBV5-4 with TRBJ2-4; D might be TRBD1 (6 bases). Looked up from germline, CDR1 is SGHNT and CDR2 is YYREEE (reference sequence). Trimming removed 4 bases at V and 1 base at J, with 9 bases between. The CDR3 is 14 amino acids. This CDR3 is CASSPTGAKNIQYF. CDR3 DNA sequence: TGTGCCAGCAGCCCTACAGGGGCCAAAAACATTCAGTACTTC.

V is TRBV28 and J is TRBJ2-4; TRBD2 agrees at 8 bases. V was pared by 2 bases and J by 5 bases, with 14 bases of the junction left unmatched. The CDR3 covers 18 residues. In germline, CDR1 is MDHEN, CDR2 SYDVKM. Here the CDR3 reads CASSLNPRGAGVQNIQYF. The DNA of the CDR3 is TGTGCCAGCAGTTTAAACCCTCGGGGAGCGGGAGTACAAAACATTCAGTACTTC.

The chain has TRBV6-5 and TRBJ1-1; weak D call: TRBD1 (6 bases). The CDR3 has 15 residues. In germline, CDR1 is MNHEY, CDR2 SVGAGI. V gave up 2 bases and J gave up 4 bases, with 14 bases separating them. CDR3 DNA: TGTGCCAGCAGTTACGGGCAGGGGTTTCGCACTGAAGCTTTCTTT. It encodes CASSYGQGFRTEAFF.

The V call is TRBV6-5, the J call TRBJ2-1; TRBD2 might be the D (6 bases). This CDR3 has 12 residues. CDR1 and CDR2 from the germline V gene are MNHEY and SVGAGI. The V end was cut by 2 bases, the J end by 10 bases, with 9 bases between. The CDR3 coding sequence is TGTGCCAGCAGTTACAGCGGAGGGGAGCAGTTCTTC. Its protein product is CASSYSGGEQFF.

The CDR3 loop reads CASRYKTGSWNQPQHF. CDR3 DNA sequence: TGTGCCAGTAGATACAAAACAGGGAGTTGGAATCAGCCCCAGCATTTT. The gene calls are TRBV19 and TRBJ1-5; D is possibly TRBD1 (6 bases). Germline V CDR1 and CDR2: LNHDA, SQIVND (reference sequence). The CDR3 sequence is 16 residues long. V lost 6 bases and J 4 bases, leaving 19 bases between the germline ends.